The TCR beta chain described here comes from a study of T-cell reconstitution after alpha-beta-depleted transplantation in children. The authors prepared the TCRbeta library with unique molecular identifiers. MiXCR, applied by TCRdb to the PCR reads, yields one record per CDR3 protein. The top ten clones hold roughly 5.1% of a sample with some 200,000 distinct CDR3 sequences, more than 7.5% of them seen once. V dropped 0 bases and J dropped 7; count of bases not matched to a gene: 5. CDR1 and CDR2 (germline): DFQATT, SNEGSKA (reference sequence). There are 15 residues in the CDR3. The table lists this clonotype with many counts.

This TCR came from a human donor who donated a stem cell graft to a child with SCID. The chain joins TRBV20-1 to TRBJ1-6, with TRBD1 identical over 8 bases. The source material was PBMCs from the stem cell graft donor, sampled from the stem cell graft. CDR3 sequence reads: CSARDLRTGNSPLHF. CDR3 nucleotide sequence: TGCAGTGCTAGAGACCTTAGGACAGGGAATTCACCCCTCCACTTT.